Listed here are 27 T cell receptor beta chains from one sample, sequenced in a study of cytomegalovirus exposure and HLA in healthy donors. Profiled with immunoSEQ multiplex PCR; TCRdb holds only in-frame clones, not every one. The profile shows about 180,000 clones, about 85% of them singletons. Sequencing was done on a sample of PBMCs. These receptor sequences come from a man aged 18 to 30 in good health and CMV-seropositive.

The chain couples TRBV27 to TRBJ1-1; 8 bases map to TRBD1. CDR3 length: 14 residues. Trimming removed 7 bases from V and 1 base from J; junction bases left unmatched: 5. Germline V gene data show CDR1 as MNHEY and CDR2 as SMNVEV (reference sequence). The CDR3 nucleotides read TGTGCCAGCACCAGGACAGGGAAGAACACTGAAGCTTTCTTT. Translated, it gives CASTRTGKNTEAFF.

This clone showed up just a few times. The chain links TRBV29-1 to TRBJ1-2; the match to TRBD1 covers 7 bases. CDR3 length: 14 amino acids. From germline, CDR1 is SQVTM and CDR2 ANQGSEA. V gave up 4 bases and J gave up 7 bases; unmatched junction bases: 12. The CDR3 is CSVATYKGGGGYTF. The CDR3, as DNA: TGCAGCGTTGCAACCTATAAAGGGGGCGGTGGCTACACCTTC.

The V gene is TRBV28, the J gene TRBJ1-5; TRBD1 is a possible D gene (5 bases). V gave up 5 bases and J gave up 7 bases, with 18 bases separating them. Looked up from germline, CDR1 is MDHEN and CDR2 is SYDVKM. This CDR3 is 15 amino acids long. The CDR3 reads CASSPLPGVGQPQHF. The DNA of the CDR3 is TGTGCCAGCAGTCCACTTCCGGGGGTGGGGCAGCCCCAGCATTTT.

CDR3 amino acids: CASTPDTQETQYF. CDR3 in DNA: TGTGCCAGCACCCCGGACACCCAAGAGACCCAGTACTTC. This sequence joins TRBV28 and TRBJ2-5, with a tentative D call TRBD1 (5 bases). CDR1 and CDR2 from the germline V gene are MDHEN and SYDVKM. Trimming took off 7 bases at V and 1 base at J, with 10 bases between the two ends. The CDR3 extends over 13 amino acids.

The chain carries TRBV11-3 and TRBJ2-7; 8 positions agree with TRBD1. The germline V gene has CDR1 SGHNT and CDR2 YENEEA. This CDR3 has 14 residues. V shed 5 bases, J shed 7 bases, and the junction held 10 bases outside the gene matches. The CDR3 here is CASSPGQGPEEQYF. The CDR3 region has the DNA TGTGCCAGCAGCCCTGGACAGGGTCCGGAAGAGCAGTACTTC.

The chain carries TRBV27 and TRBJ2-1; a weak D match, TRBD2 (6 bases). V lost 2 bases and J 12 bases, leaving 20 bases between the germline ends. In germline, CDR1 is MNHEY, CDR2 SMNVEV (reference sequence). This CDR3 has 15 residues. The CDR3 region has the DNA TGTGCCAGCAGTTTAGACGGGAGCGGACAATTGGTGCAGTTCTTC. Translating gives CASSLDGSGQLVQFF.

The chain uses TRBV5-1 and TRBJ1-5; D possibly corresponds to TRBD1 (5 bases). The CDR3 has 13 amino acids. Deletions cut 3 bases from V and 3 bases from J, with 7 bases between. Germline V lookup: CDR1 SGHRS, CDR2 YFSETQ. CDR3 protein: CASSWGPNQPQHF. CDR3 in DNA: TGCGCCAGCAGCTGGGGCCCCAATCAGCCCCAGCATTTT.

CDR3 nucleotides: TGTGCCAGCAGTTACTCGACAGGTAGGAGTTTTCAGCCCCAGCATTTT. This sequence encodes CASSYSTGRSFQPQHF. The rearrangement uses TRBV6-8 and TRBJ1-5, with a weak D call TRBD1 (6 bases). CDR1 is MNHGY and CDR2 is SAAAGT in the germline V gene. V shed 0 bases and J shed 6 bases, with 15 bases lying between them. The CDR3 loop spans 16 amino acids.

About this clone itself: The sample carries other DNA sequences with the same CDR3. V usage is TRBV18 and J usage is TRBJ2-7; D possibly corresponds to TRBD2 (6 bases). Germline values: CDR1 KGHSH, CDR2 LQKENI. The CDR3 length is 13 residues. V lost 2 bases, J lost 4 bases, and 9 bases lay in between. CDR3 nucleotides: TGTGCCAGCTCACCAGGCCGGGGGTACGAGCAGTACTTC. Amino acids: CASSPGRGYEQYF.

In nucleotides, the CDR3 is TGTGCCAGCAGGGCTGTCTACGAGCAGTACTTC. It encodes CASRAVYEQYF. V is TRBV6-6 and J is TRBJ2-7; D remains ambiguous. V gave up 6 bases and J gave up 3 bases, with 6 bases separating them. The CDR3 contains 11 residues. Looked up from germline, CDR1 is MNHNY and CDR2 is SVGAGI (reference sequence).

V usage is TRBV10-3 and J usage is TRBJ1-2; possible D gene TRBD1, 5 bases. The CDR3 consists of 15 residues. Germline CDR1 reads ENHRY; CDR2 reads SYGVKD. V was shortened by 5 bases and J by 3 bases, with 16 bases between the two germline ends. The CDR3 DNA is TGTGCCATCAGTACTGACAGCCGCCAGTACTATGGCTACACCTTC. It codes for CAISTDSRQYYGYTF.

The chain is built from TRBV9 and TRBJ1-2; the D gene is possibly TRBD1 (5 bases). V lost 4 bases and J 4 bases, leaving 17 bases between the germline ends. Germline lookup yields CDR1 SGDLS and CDR2 YYNGEE. The CDR3 spans 15 residues. The CDR3 DNA reads as TGTGCCAGCAGCCGGGCCTTGGCAGACAGCTATGGCTACACCTTC. It codes for CASSRALADSYGYTF.

V gene TRBV28 combines with J gene TRBJ1-1, with a tentative D call TRBD1 (6 bases). The CDR3 has 14 amino acids. Between the trimmed V and J ends, which lost 9 bases and 0 bases, there was a span of 14 bases. Germline V gives CDR1 MDHEN, CDR2 SYDVKM. DNA for the CDR3: TGTGCCAGTACCCCGGGACAACTGAACACTGAAGCTTTCTTT. Encoded protein: CASTPGQLNTEAFF.

V gene TRBV30 combines with J gene TRBJ2-1; D remains unclear. Trimming took off 4 bases at V and 4 bases at J, with 8 bases between the two ends. Germline CDR1 reads GTSNPN; CDR2 reads SVGIG (reference sequence). This CDR3 contains 12 residues. Here the CDR3 reads CAWNRLYNEQFF. DNA for the CDR3: TGTGCCTGGAATCGACTGTACAATGAGCAGTTCTTC.

This chain links TRBV2 with TRBJ2-5; D is unclear. CDR1 is SNHLY and CDR2 is FYNNEI in the germline V gene. Trimming stripped 3 bases from V and 7 bases from J, with 9 bases between. There are 12 residues in the CDR3. The CDR3 DNA sequence: TGTGCCAGCAGTGATGCAGAGCGGACCCAGTACTTC. The encoded protein is CASSDAERTQYF.

This chain uses TRBV2 with TRBJ2-5, with 9 bases identical to TRBD1. The ends lost 6 bases at V and 4 bases at J; junction bases unmatched: 6. CDR3 length: 14 amino acids. CDR1 is SNHLY and CDR2 is FYNNEI in the germline V gene. CDR3 region: CASRGDRGGETQYF. The CDR3, as DNA: TGTGCCAGCAGGGGTGACAGGGGGGGAGAGACCCAGTACTTC.

The chain carries TRBV11-2 and TRBJ1-1, with 9 bases fitting TRBD1. Unmatched junction bases numbered 3, after V lost 3 bases and J lost 1 base. This CDR3 spans 15 amino acids. Germline-derived CDR1 and CDR2 are SGHAT and FQNNGV. Written as DNA, the CDR3 is TGTGCCAGCAGCTTCCCGGGACAGGGGAACACTGAAGCTTTCTTT. Amino acid sequence: CASSFPGQGNTEAFF.

The chain has TRBV11-2 and TRBJ2-1; TRBD2 aligns across 11 bases. The CDR3 covers 15 residues. The J segment lost 5 bases and the V segment lost 4 bases, leaving 4 bases of the junction unmatched. Germline loops: CDR1 SGHAT, CDR2 FQNNGV. CDR3 region: CASSSSSGGNNEQFF. The CDR3 nucleotides read TGTGCCAGCAGCTCTTCTAGCGGGGGGAACAATGAGCAGTTCTTC.

In its sample, this clone was seen once. The chain uses TRBV28 and TRBJ2-7, with 9 nucleotides matching TRBD2. V trimming: 8 bases; J trimming: 2 bases; junction bases outside the gene matches: 10. The CDR3 has 15 amino acids. Germline V gives CDR1 MDHEN, CDR2 SYDVKM. DNA of the CDR3: TGTGCCAGCTGGCCGACGACTAGCGGTCCCTACGAGCAGTACTTC. Translating gives CASWPTTSGPYEQYF.

This clone was detected a few times. The V call is TRBV9, the J call TRBJ2-6; D possibly corresponds to TRBD2 (5 bases). This CDR3 is built from 17 residues. Per the germline V gene, CDR1 is SGDLS and CDR2 is YYNGEE. Trimming cost V 4 bases and J 2 bases, with 16 bases left between them. CDR3 protein: CASSRRTGWAGANVLTF. The CDR3, as DNA: TGTGCCAGCAGCCGCCGAACGGGGTGGGCTGGGGCCAACGTCCTGACTTTC.

The J gene is TRBJ1-4, the V gene TRBV19; TRBD1 aligns across 10 bases. Germline CDR1 and CDR2: LNHDA and SQIVND (reference sequence). V lost 5 bases, J lost 4 bases, and 7 bases stayed unmatched. This CDR3 comprises 16 residues. CDR3 nucleotide sequence: TGTGCCAGTAGTCCTCGGAGGGACAGGGGTAATGAAAAACTGTTTTTT. It encodes CASSPRRDRGNEKLFF.

This chain joins TRBV30 and TRBJ1-4; D remains unclear. The germline CDR1 and CDR2 sequences are GTSNPN and SVGIG (reference sequence). This CDR3 is built from 13 residues. The V end was cut by 0 bases, the J end by 7 bases, with 9 bases between. DNA of the CDR3: TGTGCCTGGAGTGTACCTGGAGTTGAAAAACTGTTTTTT. This sequence encodes CAWSVPGVEKLFF.

The chain couples TRBV5-6 to TRBJ2-6; D is perhaps TRBD1 (6 bases). This CDR3 is built from 18 residues. The V gene's germline CDR1 is SGHDT and CDR2 YYEEEE. The V gene lost 0 bases and the J gene lost 0 bases, with 13 bases spanning the gap. The CDR3 sequence: CASSLGRTVTSGANVLTF. CDR3 coding DNA: TGTGCCAGCAGCTTGGGGAGGACAGTCACCTCTGGGGCCAACGTCCTGACTTTC.

The chain links TRBV28 to TRBJ2-7; 10 nucleotides match TRBD1. CDR1 MDHEN and CDR2 SYDVKM come from the germline V gene. The CDR3 has 13 residues. Trimming cost V 9 bases and J 2 bases; bases outside gene matches: 4. Written as DNA, the CDR3 is TGTGCCAGTTGGGGACAGGGGACCTACGAGCAGTACTTC. Protein product: CASWGQGTYEQYF.

The chain carries TRBV5-1 and TRBJ2-5; TRBD2 agrees at 9 bases. J was trimmed by 5 bases and V by 0 bases; bases with no gene match: 8. The CDR3 totals 16 residues. CDR1 and CDR2 from the germline V gene are SGHRS and YFSETQ. For the CDR3, the DNA is TGCGCCAGCAGCTTGGGTTTGGCGGGAGGGCATGAGACCCAGTACTTC. It specifies CASSLGLAGGHETQYF.

The chain is built from TRBV5-5 and TRBJ2-2; 7 nucleotides align to TRBD2. Germline lookup yields CDR1 SGHKS and CDR2 YYEKEE (reference sequence). V was pared by 2 bases and J by 5 bases, with 9 bases of the junction left unmatched. This CDR3 spans 16 amino acids. CDR3 amino acids: CASSFQAGFGTGELFF. The CDR3 region has the DNA TGTGCCAGCAGCTTCCAAGCGGGATTTGGGACCGGGGAGCTGTTTTTT.

This clone was counted between two and nine times. The same CDR3 can be traced to other DNA sequences in this sample. This rearrangement joins TRBV27 to TRBJ1-2; D perhaps matches TRBD1 (5 bases). The germline gives CDR1 MNHEY, CDR2 SMNVEV (reference sequence). This CDR3 is built from 13 residues. Between the trimmed V and J ends, which lost 2 bases and 1 base, there was a span of 5 bases. The CDR3 DNA follows: TGTGCCAGCAGTTTAAGGGGTAACTATGGCTACACCTTC. Translated, it gives CASSLRGNYGYTF.